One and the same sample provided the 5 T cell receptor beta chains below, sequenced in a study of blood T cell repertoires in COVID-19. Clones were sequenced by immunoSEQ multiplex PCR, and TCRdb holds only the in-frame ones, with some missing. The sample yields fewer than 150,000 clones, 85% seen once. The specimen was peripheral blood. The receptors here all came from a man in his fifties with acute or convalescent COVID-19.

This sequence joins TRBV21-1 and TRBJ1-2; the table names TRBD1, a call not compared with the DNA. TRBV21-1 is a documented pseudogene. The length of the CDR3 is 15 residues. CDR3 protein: CASSPRTGLSYGYTF. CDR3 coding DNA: TGTGCCAGCAGCCCGAGAACAGGTCTCAGCTATGGCTACACCTTC.

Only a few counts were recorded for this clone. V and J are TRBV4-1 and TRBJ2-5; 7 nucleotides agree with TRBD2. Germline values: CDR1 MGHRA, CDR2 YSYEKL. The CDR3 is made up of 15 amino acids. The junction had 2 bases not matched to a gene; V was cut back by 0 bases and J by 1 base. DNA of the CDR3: TGCGCCAGCAGCCAAGAGGGGGGGGGCCAAGAGACCCAGTACTTC. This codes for CASSQEGGGQETQYF.

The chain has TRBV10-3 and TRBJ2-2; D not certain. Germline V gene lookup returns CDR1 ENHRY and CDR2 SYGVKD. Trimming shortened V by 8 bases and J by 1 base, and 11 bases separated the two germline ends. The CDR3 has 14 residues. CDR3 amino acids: CAILPQLNTGELFF. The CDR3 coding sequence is TGTGCCATCCTCCCGCAGTTGAACACCGGGGAGCTGTTTTTT.

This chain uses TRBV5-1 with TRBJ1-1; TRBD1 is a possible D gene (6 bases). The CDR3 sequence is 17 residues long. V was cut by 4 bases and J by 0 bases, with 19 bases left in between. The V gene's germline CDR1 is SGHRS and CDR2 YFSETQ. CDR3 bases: TGCGCCAGCAGCCATAATACAGGGACCCCCATGAACACTGAAGCTTTCTTT. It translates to CASSHNTGTPMNTEAFF. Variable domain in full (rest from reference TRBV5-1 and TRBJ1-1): KAGVTQTPRYLIKTRGQQVTLSCSPISGHRSVSWYQQTPGQGLQFLFEYFSETQRNKGNFPGRFSGRQFSNSRSEMNVSTLELGDSALYLCASSHNTGTPMNTEAFFGQGTRLTVV.

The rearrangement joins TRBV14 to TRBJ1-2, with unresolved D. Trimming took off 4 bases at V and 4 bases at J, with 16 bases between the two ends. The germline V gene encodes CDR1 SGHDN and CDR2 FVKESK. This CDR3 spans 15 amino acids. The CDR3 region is CASSPVLSVRYGYTF. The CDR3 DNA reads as TGTGCCAGCAGCCCCGTCTTAAGCGTTCGCTATGGCTACACCTTC.